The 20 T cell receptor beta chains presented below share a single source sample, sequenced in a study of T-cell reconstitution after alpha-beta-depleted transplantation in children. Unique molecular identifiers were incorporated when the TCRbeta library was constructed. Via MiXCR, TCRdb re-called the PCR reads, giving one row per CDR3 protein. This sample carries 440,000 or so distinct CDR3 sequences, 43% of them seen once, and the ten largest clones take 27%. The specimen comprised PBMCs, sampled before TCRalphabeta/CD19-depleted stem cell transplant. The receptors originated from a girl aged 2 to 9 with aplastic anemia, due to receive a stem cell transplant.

CDR3 region: CASSLGQGLGSYEQYF. Here the CDR3 DNA reads TGTGCCAGCAGTTTAGGGCAGGGGTTAGGGTCCTACGAGCAGTACTTC. This chain links TRBV12-3 or TRBV12-4 with TRBJ2-7; TRBD1 might be the D (6 bases). The ends were cut back, 1 base at V and 1 base at J, with 14 bases in the middle. CDR3 length equals 16 residues.

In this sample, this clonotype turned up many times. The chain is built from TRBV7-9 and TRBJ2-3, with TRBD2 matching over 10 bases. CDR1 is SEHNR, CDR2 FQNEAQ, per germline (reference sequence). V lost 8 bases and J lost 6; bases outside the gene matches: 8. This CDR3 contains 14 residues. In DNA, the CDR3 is TGTGCCAGCGTCCCTAGCGGGAGTCGGGATACGCAGTATTTT. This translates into CASVPSGSRDTQYF.

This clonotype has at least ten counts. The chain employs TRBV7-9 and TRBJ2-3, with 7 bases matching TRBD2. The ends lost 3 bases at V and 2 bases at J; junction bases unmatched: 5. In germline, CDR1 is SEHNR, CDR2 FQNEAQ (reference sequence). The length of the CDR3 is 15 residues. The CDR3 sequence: CASSFPAGLTDTQYF. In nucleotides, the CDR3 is TGTGCCAGCAGCTTCCCAGCGGGACTCACAGATACGCAGTATTTT.

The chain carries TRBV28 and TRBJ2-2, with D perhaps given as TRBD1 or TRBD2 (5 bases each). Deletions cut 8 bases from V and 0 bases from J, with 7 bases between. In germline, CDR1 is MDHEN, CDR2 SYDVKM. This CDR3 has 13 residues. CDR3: CASSGPNTGELFF. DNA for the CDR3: TGTGCCAGCTCGGGACCGAACACCGGGGAGCTGTTTTTT.

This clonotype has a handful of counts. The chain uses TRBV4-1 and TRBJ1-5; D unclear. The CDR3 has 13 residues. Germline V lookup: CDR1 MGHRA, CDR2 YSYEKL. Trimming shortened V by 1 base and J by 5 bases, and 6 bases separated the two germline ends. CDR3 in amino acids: CASSQVGDQPQHF. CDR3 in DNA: TGCGCCAGCAGCCAAGTCGGGGATCAGCCCCAGCATTTT.

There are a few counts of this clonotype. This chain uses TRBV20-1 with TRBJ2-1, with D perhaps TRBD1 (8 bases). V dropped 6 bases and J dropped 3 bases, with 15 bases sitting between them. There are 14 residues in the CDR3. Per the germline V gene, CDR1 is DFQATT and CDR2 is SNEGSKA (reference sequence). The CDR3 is CSAGQGGDYNEQFF. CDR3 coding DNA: TGCAGTGCAGGACAGGGAGGGGACTACAATGAGCAGTTCTTC.

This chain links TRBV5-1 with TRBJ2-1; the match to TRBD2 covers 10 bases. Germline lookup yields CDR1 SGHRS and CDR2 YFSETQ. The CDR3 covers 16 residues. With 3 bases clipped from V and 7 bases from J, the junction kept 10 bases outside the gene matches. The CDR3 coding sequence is TGCGCCAGCAGCTCTAGCGGGGGAGAGTCCCATAATGAGCAGTTCTTC. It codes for CASSSSGGESHNEQFF.

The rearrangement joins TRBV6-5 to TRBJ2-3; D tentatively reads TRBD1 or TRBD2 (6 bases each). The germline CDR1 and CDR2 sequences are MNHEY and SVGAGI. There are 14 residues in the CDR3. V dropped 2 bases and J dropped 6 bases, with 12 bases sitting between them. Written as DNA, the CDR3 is TGTGCCAGCAGTTACGAGGGGGGAAGGGATACGCAGTATTTT. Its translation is CASSYEGGRDTQYF.

CDR3 amino acids: CASSDYLTPQYF. DNA of the CDR3: TGTGCCAGCAGCGACTACCTGACTCCGCAGTATTTT. The rearrangement links TRBV7-2 to TRBJ2-3; a possible D gene is TRBD2 (5 bases). Germline assignment: CDR1 SGHTA and CDR2 FQGNSA. The CDR3 spans 12 residues. With 5 bases removed from V and 10 bases from J, the gap between germline ends came to 13 bases.

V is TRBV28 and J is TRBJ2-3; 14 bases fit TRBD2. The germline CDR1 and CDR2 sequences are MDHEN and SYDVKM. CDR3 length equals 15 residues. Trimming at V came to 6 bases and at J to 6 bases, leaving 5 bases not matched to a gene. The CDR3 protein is CASRDRLAGGDTQYF. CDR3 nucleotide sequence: TGTGCCAGCAGGGACCGACTAGCGGGAGGGGATACGCAGTATTTT.

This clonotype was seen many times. CDR3 in DNA: TGCGCCAGCAGCGACTTCCTCGGGCCGGCTAATTGGGACGAGCAGTACTTC. It codes for CASSDFLGPANWDEQYF. The genes are TRBV5-1 and TRBJ2-7; D ambiguous. Germline CDR1 is SGHRS and CDR2 is YFSETQ. The CDR3 covers 17 residues. V lost 4 bases, J lost 5 bases, and 25 bases lay in between. Drawing the rest from reference TRBV5-1 and TRBJ2-7, the complete variable domain is KAGVTQTPRYLIKTRGQQVTLSCSPISGHRSVSWYQQTPGQGLQFLFEYFSETQRNKGNFPGRFSGRQFSNSRSEMNVSTLELGDSALYLCASSDFLGPANWDEQYFGPGTRLTVT.

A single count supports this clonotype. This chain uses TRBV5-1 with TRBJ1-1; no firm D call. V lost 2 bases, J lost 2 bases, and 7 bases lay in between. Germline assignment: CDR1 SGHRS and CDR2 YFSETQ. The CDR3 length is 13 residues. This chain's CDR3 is CASSLSENTEAFF. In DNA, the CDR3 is TGCGCCAGCAGCTTATCGGAAAACACTGAAGCTTTCTTT.

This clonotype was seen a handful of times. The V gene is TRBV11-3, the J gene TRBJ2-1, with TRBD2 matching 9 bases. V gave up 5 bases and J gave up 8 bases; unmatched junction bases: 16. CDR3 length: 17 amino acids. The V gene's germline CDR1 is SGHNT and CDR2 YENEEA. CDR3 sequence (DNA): TGTGCCAGCAGCCCCATGGGGGGAGGGACTAGCTGGCATGAGCAGTTCTTC. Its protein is CASSPMGGGTSWHEQFF.

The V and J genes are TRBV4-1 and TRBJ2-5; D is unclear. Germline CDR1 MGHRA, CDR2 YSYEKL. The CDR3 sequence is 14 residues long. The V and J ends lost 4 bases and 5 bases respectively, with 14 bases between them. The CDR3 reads CASSPNGPLETQYF. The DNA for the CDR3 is TGCGCCAGCAGCCCGAACGGCCCCCTGGAGACCCAGTACTTC.

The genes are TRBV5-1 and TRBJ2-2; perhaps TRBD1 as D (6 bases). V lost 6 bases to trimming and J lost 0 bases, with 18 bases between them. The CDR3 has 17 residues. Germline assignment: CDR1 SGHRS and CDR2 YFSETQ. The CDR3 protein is CASIPFPGTSNTGELFF. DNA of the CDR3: TGCGCCAGCATTCCGTTCCCCGGGACATCGAACACCGGGGAGCTGTTTTTT. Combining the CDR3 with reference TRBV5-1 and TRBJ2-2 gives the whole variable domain KAGVTQTPRYLIKTRGQQVTLSCSPISGHRSVSWYQQTPGQGLQFLFEYFSETQRNKGNFPGRFSGRQFSNSRSEMNVSTLELGDSALYLCASIPFPGTSNTGELFFGEGSRLTVL.

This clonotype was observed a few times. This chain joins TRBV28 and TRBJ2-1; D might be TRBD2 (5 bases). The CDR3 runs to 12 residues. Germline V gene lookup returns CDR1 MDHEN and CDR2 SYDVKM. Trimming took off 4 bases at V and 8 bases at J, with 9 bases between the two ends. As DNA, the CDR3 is TGTGCCAGCAGTTCCCACGGGGATGAGCAGTTCTTC. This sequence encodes CASSSHGDEQFF. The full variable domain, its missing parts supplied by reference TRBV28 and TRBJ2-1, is DVKVTQSSRYLVKRTGEKVFLECVQDMDHENMFWYRQDPGLGLRLIYFSYDVKMKEKGDIPEGYSVSREKKERFSLILESASTNQTSMYLCASSSHGDEQFFGPGTRLTVL.

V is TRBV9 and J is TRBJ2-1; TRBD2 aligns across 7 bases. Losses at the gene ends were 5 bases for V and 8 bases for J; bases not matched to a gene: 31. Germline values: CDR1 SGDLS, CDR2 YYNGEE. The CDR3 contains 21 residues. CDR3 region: CASSDKRGLGEGFLRSHEQFF. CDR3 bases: TGTGCCAGCAGTGACAAGCGGGGTTTGGGGGAAGGGTTCTTGAGGTCCCATGAGCAGTTCTTC.

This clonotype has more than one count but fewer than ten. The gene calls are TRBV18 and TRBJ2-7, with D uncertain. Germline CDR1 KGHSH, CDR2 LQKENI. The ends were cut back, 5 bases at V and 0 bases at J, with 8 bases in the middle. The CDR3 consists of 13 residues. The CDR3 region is CASSADISYEQYF. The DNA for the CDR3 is TGTGCCAGCTCAGCCGATATCTCCTACGAGCAGTACTTC.

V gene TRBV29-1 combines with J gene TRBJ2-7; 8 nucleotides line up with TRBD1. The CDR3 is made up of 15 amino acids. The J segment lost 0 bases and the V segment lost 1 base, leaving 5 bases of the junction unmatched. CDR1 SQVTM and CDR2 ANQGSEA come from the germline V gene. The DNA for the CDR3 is TGCAGCGTTGAAGGGGGGACAGGCCTCTCCTACGAGCAGTACTTC. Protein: CSVEGGTGLSYEQYF.

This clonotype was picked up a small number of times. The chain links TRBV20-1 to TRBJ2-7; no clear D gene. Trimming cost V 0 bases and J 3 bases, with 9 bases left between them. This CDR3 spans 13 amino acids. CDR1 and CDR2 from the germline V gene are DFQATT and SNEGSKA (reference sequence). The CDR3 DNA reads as TGCAGTGCTAGAGATACAACGGACTACGAGCAGTACTTC. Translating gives CSARDTTDYEQYF.